The rows below give T cell receptor beta chains drawn from one sample of a study of blood T cell repertoires in COVID-19. The table came from immunoSEQ multiplex PCR; TCRdb's copy has only in-frame clones and leaves some out. In the table there are roughly 410,000 clones, around 91% of which are singletons. Sequenced sample: peripheral blood. The receptors were sampled from a woman aged 40 to 49 with COVID-19, enrolled during active disease. The CDR3 runs from the conserved cysteine through the conserved F or W. A D gene is named only where the DNA matches it firmly. Some rows mark clone size as missing; the rest say once, few, many or name a class of expanded clone.

d_call,j_call,v_call,clone_size,cdr3_aa,cdr3_nt
.,TRBJ2-7,TRBV28,.,CASSPPGSYEQYF,TGTGCCAGCAGTCCCCCCGGTTCCTACGAGCAGTACTTC
.,TRBJ1-6,TRBV6-2/TRBV6-3,.,CASSPWTANSPLHF,TGTGCCAGCAGTCCCTGGACAGCGAATTCACCCCTCCACTTT
TRBD2,TRBJ2-1,TRBV7-2,once,CASTEAGASYNEQFF,TGTGCCAGCACGGAAGCGGGGGCCTCCTACAATGAGCAGTTCTTC
.,TRBJ1-6,TRBV6-1,.,CASSDGSRGRNSPLHF,TGTGCCAGCAGTGATGGATCTCGAGGAAGAAATTCACCCCTCCACTTT
TRBD2,TRBJ2-3,TRBV7-2,.,CASSTTSGLSTDTQYF,TGTGCCAGCAGCACCACTAGCGGGCTTAGCACAGATACGCAGTATTTT
.,TRBJ1-1,TRBV28,.,CASTTSYWNTEAFF,TGTGCCAGCACCACAAGTTATTGGAACACTGAAGCTTTCTTT
TRBD2,TRBJ2-7,TRBV6-5,.,CASRGGGYEQYF,TGTGCCAGCCGCGGGGGGGGATACGAGCAGTACTTC
TRBD1,TRBJ2-1,TRBV7-9,.,CASSLVGQDDEQFF,TGTGCCAGCAGCTTAGTAGGACAGGACGATGAGCAGTTCTTC
.,TRBJ1-1,TRBV7-9,.,CASSLVTTRAFF,TGTGCCAGCAGCTTAGTAACTACTCGAGCTTTCTTT
TRBD2,TRBJ2-4,TRBV19,.,CASSSRGGAGVKNIQYF,TGTGCCAGTAGTAGCCGGGGGGGCGCAGGGGTCAAAAACATTCAGTACTTC
TRBD1,TRBJ1-2,TRBV6-6,.,CASSRDSYGYTF,TGTGCCAGCAGTCGGGACAGTTATGGCTACACCTTC
TRBD1,TRBJ1-6,TRBV5-1,.,CASSPGTGTASPLHF,TGCGCCAGCAGCCCCGGGACAGGGACGGCTTCACCCCTCCACTTT
TRBD1,TRBJ1-1,TRBV6-4,.,CASSVDRGTEAFF,TGTGCCAGCAGTGTGGACAGGGGGACTGAAGCTTTCTTT